These 15 T cell receptor beta chains were all obtained from the same sample, sequenced in a study of CD8+ T cells in alopecia areata. The treatment denotes: oral pan-JAK inhibitor, 5-10 mg twice daily. Isolated RNA was reverse transcribed into cDNA used as the sequencing template. Sequenced by immunoSEQ multiplex PCR; TCRdb stores in-frame clones only, minus some. Of more than 150,000 clones detected, roughly half appear once; the ten largest clones hold 10%. Sample: CD8+ T cells sorted from blood, taken between weeks 51 and 52, from a patient treated with tofacitinib. All receptors derive from a human donor with alopecia areata.

The rearrangement uses TRBV18 and TRBJ2-7, with a possible D match to TRBD1 (5 bases). The CDR3 totals 16 residues. V lost 0 bases and J lost 2, with 14 bases in between. CDR1 and CDR2 from the germline V gene are KGHSH and LQKENI. CDR3 bases: TGTGCCAGCTCACCACCTTGGTCTTACAGGACCTACGAGCAGTACTTC. Protein product: CASSPPWSYRTYEQYF.

The chain recombines TRBV10-3 with TRBJ1-1, with D unclear. V was shortened by 7 bases and J by 3 bases, with 12 bases between the two germline ends. CDR3 length: 13 residues. The germline CDR1 and CDR2 sequences are ENHRY and SYGVKD. CDR3 sequence (DNA): TGTGCCATCAATGGACCTACTTACACTGAAGCTTTCTTT. It codes for CAINGPTYTEAFF.

This chain links TRBV6-5 with TRBJ2-7; possible D gene TRBD2, 5 bases. The CDR3 spans 14 residues. Germline-derived CDR1 and CDR2 are MNHEY and SVGAGI. V lost 2 bases and J 6 bases, leaving 14 bases between the germline ends. The chain's CDR3 is CASSYRGLGFEQYF. The CDR3 DNA is TGTGCCAGCAGTTACAGAGGGCTCGGGTTCGAGCAGTACTTC.

In this sample, this clone turned up a few times. V is TRBV5-6 and J is TRBJ2-7; no firm D call. V was pared by 4 bases and J by 0 bases, with 11 bases between. The CDR3 contains 14 residues. CDR1 is SGHDT, CDR2 YYEEEE, per germline. CDR3 nucleotide sequence: TGTGCCAGCAGCGCCGACGGCAGCTCCTACGAGCAGTACTTC. This codes for CASSADGSSYEQYF.

The chain combines TRBV5-6 with TRBJ2-1; TRBD2 matches at 8 bases. Germline V gene sequence: CDR1 SGHDT, CDR2 YYEEEE. There are 16 residues in the CDR3. V lost 0 bases, J lost 1 base, and 3 bases stayed unmatched. This chain's CDR3 is CASSLGERGSYNEQFF. The DNA for the CDR3 is TGTGCCAGCAGCTTGGGCGAGCGGGGGTCCTACAATGAGCAGTTCTTC.

The V and J genes are TRBV27 and TRBJ1-1; D remains unclear. The V gene's germline CDR1 is MNHEY and CDR2 SMNVEV (reference sequence). The ends were cut back, 2 bases at V and 3 bases at J, with 7 bases in the middle. The CDR3 runs to 13 residues. CDR3 nucleotides: TGTGCCAGCAGTTTAAAAGGACACACTGAAGCTTTCTTT. Residues: CASSLKGHTEAFF.

The chain couples TRBV9 to TRBJ1-6; D possibly corresponds to TRBD1 (6 bases). V was cut by 0 bases and J by 5 bases, with 9 bases left in between. The CDR3 is 15 amino acids. CDR1 and CDR2 (germline): SGDLS, YYNGEE. The CDR3 is CASSVGAGDNSPLHF. The CDR3 nucleotides are TGTGCCAGCAGCGTAGGGGCAGGGGATAATTCACCCCTCCACTTT.

V and J are TRBV6-1 and TRBJ1-1; 7 bases are a match to TRBD1. The CDR3 is 13 residues long. The germline CDR1 and CDR2 sequences are MNHNS and SASEGT. Germline trimming cut 10 bases from V and 4 bases from J; bases unmatched to any gene: 9. CDR3 region: CATETTGATEAFF. In DNA, the CDR3 is TGTGCCACAGAAACAACAGGGGCCACTGAAGCTTTCTTT.

This clone has more than one count but fewer than ten. The CDR3 protein is CASSPKGSSYNEQFF. The DNA of the CDR3 is TGTGCCAGCAGTCCTAAAGGAAGCTCCTACAATGAGCAGTTCTTC. V is TRBV7-9 and J is TRBJ2-1; D is ambiguous. V lost 6 bases and J 0 bases, leaving 12 bases between the germline ends. CDR1 and CDR2 (germline): SEHNR, FQNEAQ (reference sequence). CDR3 length: 15 residues.

The rearrangement uses TRBV27 and TRBJ1-1, with 7 bases aligning to TRBD1. Trimming took 7 bases from V and 4 from J; bases not matched to a gene: 12. In germline, CDR1 is MNHEY, CDR2 SMNVEV (reference sequence). The length of the CDR3 is 15 residues. The CDR3 coding sequence is TGTGCCAGCAACAAATCGTTAGGGGGCCGCACTGAAGCTTTCTTT. It encodes CASNKSLGGRTEAFF.

The V gene is TRBV2, the J gene TRBJ2-7, with a weak D call TRBD1 (6 bases). V lost 7 bases and J lost 7, with 23 bases in between. Germline V lookup: CDR1 SNHLY, CDR2 FYNNEI. The CDR3 runs to 15 residues. CDR3 loop: CASIVSQGRGGEQYF. The CDR3, as DNA: TGTGCCAGCATCGTGTCACAGGGACGCGGTGGTGAGCAGTACTTC. The full variable domain, in which reference TRBV2 and TRBJ2-7 provide the parts outside the CDR3, is EPEVTQTPSHQVTQMGQEVILRCVPISNHLYFYWYRQILGQKVEFLVSFYNNEISEKSEIFDDQFSVERPDGSNFTLKIRSTKLEDSAMYFCASIVSQGRGGEQYFGPGTRLTVT.

The chain has TRBV27 and TRBJ2-7; 10 bases are shared with TRBD1. CDR1 MNHEY and CDR2 SMNVEV come from the germline V gene (reference sequence). V gave up 3 bases and J gave up 7 bases; unmatched junction bases: 12. The CDR3 length is 16 residues. CDR3 DNA sequence: TGTGCCAGCAGTTTTTTTACAGACAGGGGGCGACGGGAGCAGTACTTC. This codes for CASSFFTDRGRREQYF.

This clone appeared a few times. The chain recombines TRBV7-9 with TRBJ2-7, with D perhaps being TRBD1 or TRBD2 (6 bases each). CDR1 is SEHNR and CDR2 is FQNEAQ in the germline V gene (reference sequence). This CDR3 contains 15 residues. V lost 5 bases, J lost 1 base, and 15 bases lay in between. CDR3 DNA: TGTGCCAGCAGCGAAGTCGGGGGCCCTTCCTACGAGCAGTACTTC. Its translation: CASSEVGGPSYEQYF.

CDR3 protein: CASSALGAAGGQPQHF. CDR3 DNA sequence: TGTGCCAGCAGCGCCCTTGGGGCAGCAGGAGGGCAGCCCCAGCATTTT. This sequence joins TRBV7-2 and TRBJ1-5, with a possible D match to TRBD1 (5 bases). The V gene's germline CDR1 is SGHTA and CDR2 FQGNSA. The CDR3 contains 16 residues. Trimming pared 5 bases from V and 7 bases from J, leaving 21 bases between.

This clone has only a few counts. At the DNA level, this CDR3 is encoded by other sequences in the same sample as well. The J gene is TRBJ2-5, the V gene TRBV13, with D unresolved. Trimming removed 9 bases from V and 5 bases from J, with 19 bases in between. The CDR3 consists of 14 residues. Germline lookup yields CDR1 PRHDT and CDR2 FYEKMQ (reference sequence). CDR3 region: CASSLRAEEETQYF. The CDR3 DNA follows: TGTGCCAGTAGCCTCCGTGCAGAGGAGGAGACCCAGTACTTC.